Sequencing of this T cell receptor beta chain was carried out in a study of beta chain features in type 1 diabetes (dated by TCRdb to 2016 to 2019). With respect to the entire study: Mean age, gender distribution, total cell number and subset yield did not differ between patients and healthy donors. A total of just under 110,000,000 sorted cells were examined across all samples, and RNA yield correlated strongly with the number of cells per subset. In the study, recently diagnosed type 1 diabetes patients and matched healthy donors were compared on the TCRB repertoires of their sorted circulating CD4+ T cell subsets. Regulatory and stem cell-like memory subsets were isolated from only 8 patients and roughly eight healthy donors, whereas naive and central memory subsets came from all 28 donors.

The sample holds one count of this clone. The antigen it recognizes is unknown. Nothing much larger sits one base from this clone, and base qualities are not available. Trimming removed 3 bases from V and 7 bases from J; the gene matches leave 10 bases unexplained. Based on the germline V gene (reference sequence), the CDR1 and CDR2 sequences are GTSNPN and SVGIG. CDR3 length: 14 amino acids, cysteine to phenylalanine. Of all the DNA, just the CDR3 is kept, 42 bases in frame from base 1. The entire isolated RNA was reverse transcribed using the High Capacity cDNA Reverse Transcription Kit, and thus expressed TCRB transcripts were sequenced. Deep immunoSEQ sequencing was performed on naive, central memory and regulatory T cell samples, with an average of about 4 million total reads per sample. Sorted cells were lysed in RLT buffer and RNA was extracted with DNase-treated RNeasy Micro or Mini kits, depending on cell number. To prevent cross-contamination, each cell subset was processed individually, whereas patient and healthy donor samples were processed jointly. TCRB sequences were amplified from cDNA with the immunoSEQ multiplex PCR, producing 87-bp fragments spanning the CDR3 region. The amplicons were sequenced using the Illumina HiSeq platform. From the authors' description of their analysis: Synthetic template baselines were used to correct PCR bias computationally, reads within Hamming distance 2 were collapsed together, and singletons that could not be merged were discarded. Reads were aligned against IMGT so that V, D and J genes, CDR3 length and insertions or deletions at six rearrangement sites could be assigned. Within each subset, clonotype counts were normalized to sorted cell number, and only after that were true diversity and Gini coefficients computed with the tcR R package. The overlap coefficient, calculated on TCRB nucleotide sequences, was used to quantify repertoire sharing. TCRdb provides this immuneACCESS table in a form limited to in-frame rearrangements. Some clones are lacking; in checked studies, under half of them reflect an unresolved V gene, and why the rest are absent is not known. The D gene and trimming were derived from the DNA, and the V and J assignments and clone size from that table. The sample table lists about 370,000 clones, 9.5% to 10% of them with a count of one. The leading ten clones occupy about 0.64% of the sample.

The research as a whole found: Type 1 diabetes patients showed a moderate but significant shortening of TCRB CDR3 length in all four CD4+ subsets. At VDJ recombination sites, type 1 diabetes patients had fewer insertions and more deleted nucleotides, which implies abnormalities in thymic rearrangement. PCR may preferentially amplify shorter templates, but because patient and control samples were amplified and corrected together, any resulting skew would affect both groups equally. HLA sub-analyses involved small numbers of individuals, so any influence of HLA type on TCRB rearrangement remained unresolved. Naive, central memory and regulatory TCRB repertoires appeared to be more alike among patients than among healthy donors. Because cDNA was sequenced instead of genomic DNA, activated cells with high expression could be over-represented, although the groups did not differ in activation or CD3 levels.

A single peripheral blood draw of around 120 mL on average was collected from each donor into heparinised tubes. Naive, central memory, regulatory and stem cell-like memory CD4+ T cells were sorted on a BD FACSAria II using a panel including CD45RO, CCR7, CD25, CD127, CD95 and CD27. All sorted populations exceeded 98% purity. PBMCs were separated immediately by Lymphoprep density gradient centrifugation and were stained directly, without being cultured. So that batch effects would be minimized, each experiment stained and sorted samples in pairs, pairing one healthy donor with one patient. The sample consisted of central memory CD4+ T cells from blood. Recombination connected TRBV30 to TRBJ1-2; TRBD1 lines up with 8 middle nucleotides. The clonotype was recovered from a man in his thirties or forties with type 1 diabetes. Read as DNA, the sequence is TGTGCCTGGAGCGTCAGGGGGCGCAGCACTGGCTACACCTTC. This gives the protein CAWSVRGRSTGYTF.